The 16 T cell receptor beta chains in this list originate from one sample, sequenced in a study of identical twins. Each CDR3 protein gets one entry after TCRdb re-called the 5' RACE reads with MiXCR. The table shows around 490,000 distinct CDR3 sequences, with 13% to 15% occurring only once. In addition, the sample was reused for a study of yellow fever vaccine responses in identical twins.

Sequencing input: CD4+ T cells sorted from blood. The receptors shown here come from a woman aged 18-29 years in good health.

This clonotype was recorded at least ten times. As DNA, the CDR3 is TGTGCCAGCAGTTTAGGGGTTAGTACCAATCAGCCCCAGCATTTT. This encodes CASSLGVSTNQPQHF. V gene TRBV12-3 or TRBV12-4 combines with J gene TRBJ1-5; D is undetermined. Trimming stripped 1 base from V and 3 bases from J, with 10 bases between. The CDR3 has 15 residues.

This clonotype was detected only a few times. This sequence joins TRBV3-1 and TRBJ2-2, with a weak D call TRBD2 (6 bases). Between the trimmed V and J ends, which lost 4 bases and 7 bases, there was a span of 16 bases. CDR1 is LGHDT and CDR2 is YNNKEL in the germline V gene (reference sequence). The CDR3 contains 15 residues. CDR3 DNA sequence: TGTGCCAGCAGCCTCAACGCGGGGTTCGGCGGGGAGCTGTTTTTT. This sequence encodes CASSLNAGFGGELFF.

This clonotype has a handful of counts. The rearrangement joins TRBV20-1 to TRBJ1-1; maybe TRBD1 (5 bases). This CDR3 has 14 amino acids. Trimming took off 7 bases at V and 4 bases at J, with 19 bases between the two ends. The germline V gene encodes CDR1 DFQATT and CDR2 SNEGSKA (reference sequence). Written as DNA, the CDR3 is TGCAGTGTCCACACCTATTATGGGGCCACTGAAGCTTTCTTT. Protein: CSVHTYYGATEAFF.

This clonotype was recorded many times. The J gene is TRBJ2-2, the V gene TRBV4-1; unclear D gene. CDR1 is MGHRA, CDR2 YSYEKL, per germline. This CDR3 comprises 15 residues. V was clipped by 4 bases and J by 3 bases, with 12 bases between them. CDR3 in amino acids: CASSLTPSDTGELFF. DNA for the CDR3: TGCGCCAGCAGCCTTACACCGTCGGACACCGGGGAGCTGTTTTTT.

The chain combines TRBV6-5 with TRBJ2-2; TRBD2 aligns across 10 bases. The germline V gene has CDR1 MNHEY and CDR2 SVGAGI. CDR3 length equals 15 residues. The trim removed 2 bases at V and 8 bases at J, leaving 5 bases unmatched. This chain's CDR3 is CASSYLSLAGGELFF. The CDR3 DNA follows: TGTGCCAGCAGTTACCTTTCACTAGCGGGGGGGGAGCTGTTTTTT.

The chain carries TRBV20-1 and TRBJ2-3, with D hard to call. Germline V gene sequence: CDR1 DFQATT, CDR2 SNEGSKA (reference sequence). With 0 bases removed from V and 4 bases from J, the gap between germline ends came to 11 bases. This CDR3 has 14 residues. The CDR3 reads CSARDPSGSDTQYF. The CDR3 coding sequence is TGCAGTGCTAGAGACCCCTCGGGCTCAGATACGCAGTATTTT.

The V gene is TRBV10-2, the J gene TRBJ1-2, with D possibly being TRBD1 (5 bases). This CDR3 spans 12 amino acids. V lost 4 bases to trimming and J lost 4 bases, with 7 bases between them. Germline lookup yields CDR1 WSHSY and CDR2 SAAADI. The chain's CDR3 is CASSGQTYGYTF. CDR3 sequence (DNA): TGCGCCAGCAGTGGACAGACCTATGGCTACACCTTC.

This clonotype was detected a few times. The chain has TRBV12-3 or TRBV12-4 and TRBJ2-5; D may be TRBD2 (5 bases). The V end was cut by 4 bases, the J end by 6 bases, with 15 bases between. The CDR3 totals 14 residues. CDR3 DNA sequence: TGTGCCAGCAGTTCCCGGGGAGCCTTCCAGACCCAGTACTTC. Residues: CASSSRGAFQTQYF.

This clonotype was seen more than once but under ten times. This sequence joins TRBV6-5 and TRBJ2-7; D could derive from TRBD1 or TRBD2 (5 bases each). CDR1 is MNHEY and CDR2 is SVGAGI in the germline V gene. Trimming removed 2 bases at V and 3 bases at J, with 11 bases between. The CDR3 contains 14 residues. For the CDR3, the DNA is TGTGCCAGCAGTTACGCCCTGAGGGGCTACGAGCAGTACTTC. Its protein product is CASSYALRGYEQYF.

This clonotype showed up just a few times. This chain connects TRBV13 to TRBJ2-1, with D possibly TRBD2 on 6 matching bases. CDR1 is PRHDT, CDR2 FYEKMQ, per germline (reference sequence). Deletions cut 3 bases from V and 8 bases from J, with 23 bases between. The CDR3 sequence is 17 residues long. The CDR3 here is CASSLSGPPPSRDEQFF. The CDR3 DNA reads TGTGCCAGCAGCTTGAGCGGGCCGCCTCCCTCACGGGATGAGCAGTTCTTC.

The chain uses TRBV10-3 and TRBJ2-7; D gene ambiguous. V lost 0 bases, J lost 3 bases, and 9 bases lay in between. Looked up from germline, CDR1 is ENHRY and CDR2 is SYGVKD. The CDR3 loop spans 14 amino acids. As DNA, the CDR3 is TGTGCCATCAGTGAGTCGGGTAGGAGCTACGAGCAGTACTTC. Translated, it gives CAISESGRSYEQYF.

The V gene is TRBV10-2, the J gene TRBJ2-1; D tentatively reads TRBD1 or TRBD2 (6 bases each). Trimming cost V 6 bases and J 8 bases, with 17 bases left between them. The CDR3 loop spans 14 amino acids. Germline CDR1 WSHSY, CDR2 SAAADI. This CDR3 reads CASRGGAAGDEQFF. CDR3 sequence (DNA): TGCGCCAGCAGGGGCGGGGCCGCAGGGGATGAGCAGTTCTTC.

The rearrangement uses TRBV5-1 and TRBJ2-1; possibly TRBD2 for D (5 bases). Germline values: CDR1 SGHRS, CDR2 YFSETQ. V was clipped by 2 bases and J by 9 bases, with 9 bases between them. The CDR3 is 12 amino acids. The CDR3 nucleotides read TGCGCCAGCAGCTTCGGGAACGGTGAGCAGTTCTTC. Amino acid sequence: CASSFGNGEQFF.

The rearrangement links TRBV10-3 to TRBJ1-3, with 9 nucleotides matching TRBD1. J gave up 0 bases and V 0 bases, and 9 bases lay outside the gene matches. Germline V lookup: CDR1 ENHRY, CDR2 SYGVKD. The CDR3 covers 19 residues. This CDR3 is CAISESRTGADPSGNTIYF. The CDR3 bases are TGTGCCATCAGTGAGTCGAGGACAGGGGCGGACCCCTCTGGAAACACCATATATTTT.

This clonotype has a handful of counts. This chain uses TRBV20-1 with TRBJ2-3; 7 bases line up with TRBD2. CDR1 is DFQATT and CDR2 is SNEGSKA in the germline V gene (reference sequence). This CDR3 comprises 14 residues. V shed 5 bases, J shed 4 bases, and the junction held 9 bases outside the gene matches. The CDR3 loop is CSAPQRDRSDTQYF. The CDR3 region has the DNA TGCAGTGCTCCCCAGCGGGATAGATCAGATACGCAGTATTTT.

This chain joins TRBV7-7 and TRBJ2-2; no clear D. Germline CDR1 reads SSHAT; CDR2 reads FNYEAQ (reference sequence). Trimming took off 1 base at V and 5 bases at J, with 5 bases between the two ends. This CDR3 has 13 amino acids. The CDR3 sequence: CASSLDKTGELFF. The DNA for the CDR3 is TGTGCCAGCAGCTTAGACAAAACCGGGGAGCTGTTTTTT.